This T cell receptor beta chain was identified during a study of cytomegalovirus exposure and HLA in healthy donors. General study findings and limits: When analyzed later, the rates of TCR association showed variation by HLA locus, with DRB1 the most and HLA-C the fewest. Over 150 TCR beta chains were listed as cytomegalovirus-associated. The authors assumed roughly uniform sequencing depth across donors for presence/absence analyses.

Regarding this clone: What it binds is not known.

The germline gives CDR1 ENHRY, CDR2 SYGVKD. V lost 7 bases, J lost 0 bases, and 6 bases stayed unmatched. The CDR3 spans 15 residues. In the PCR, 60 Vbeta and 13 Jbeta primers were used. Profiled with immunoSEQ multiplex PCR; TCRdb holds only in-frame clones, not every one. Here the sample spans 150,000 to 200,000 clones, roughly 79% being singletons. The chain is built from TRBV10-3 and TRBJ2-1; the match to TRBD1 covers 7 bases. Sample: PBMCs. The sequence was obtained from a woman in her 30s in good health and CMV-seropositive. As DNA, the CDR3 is TGTGCCATCAACGACAGGGATAGCTCCTACAATGAGCAGTTCTTC. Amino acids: CAINDRDSSYNEQFF.